This T cell receptor (beta chain) was found in a study of blood T cell repertoires in COVID-19. Per the germline V gene, CDR1 is SGHNT and CDR2 is YYREEE (reference sequence). Deletions cut 0 bases from V and 1 base from J, with 11 bases between. The CDR3 contains 15 residues. Clones were read by immunoSEQ multiplex PCR, and TCRdb kept only the in-frame ones, dropping some. The sample has fewer than 150,000 clones, roughly nine tenths seen once. This TCR was recovered from a human donor in a cohort sampled during active COVID-19. The rearrangement links TRBV5-4 to TRBJ2-7; D might be TRBD2 (5 bases). The sequencing input was peripheral blood. CDR3 loop: CASSLDPGLSYEQYF. The DNA for the CDR3 is TGTGCCAGCAGCTTGGATCCGGGATTGTCCTACGAGCAGTACTTC.